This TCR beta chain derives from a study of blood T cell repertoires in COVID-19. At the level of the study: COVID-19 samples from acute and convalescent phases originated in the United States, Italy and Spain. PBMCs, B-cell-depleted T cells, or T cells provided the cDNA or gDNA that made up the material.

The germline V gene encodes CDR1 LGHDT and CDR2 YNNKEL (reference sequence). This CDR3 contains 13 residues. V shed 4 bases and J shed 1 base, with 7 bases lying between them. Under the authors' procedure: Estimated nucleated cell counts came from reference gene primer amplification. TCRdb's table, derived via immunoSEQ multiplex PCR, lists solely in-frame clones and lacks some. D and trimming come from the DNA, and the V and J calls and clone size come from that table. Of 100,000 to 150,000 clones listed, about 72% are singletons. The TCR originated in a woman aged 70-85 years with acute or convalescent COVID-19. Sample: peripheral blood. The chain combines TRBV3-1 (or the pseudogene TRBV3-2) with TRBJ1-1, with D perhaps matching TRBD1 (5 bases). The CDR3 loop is CASSPRENTEAFF. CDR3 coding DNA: TGTGCCAGCAGCCCCAGGGAGAACACTGAAGCTTTCTTT.